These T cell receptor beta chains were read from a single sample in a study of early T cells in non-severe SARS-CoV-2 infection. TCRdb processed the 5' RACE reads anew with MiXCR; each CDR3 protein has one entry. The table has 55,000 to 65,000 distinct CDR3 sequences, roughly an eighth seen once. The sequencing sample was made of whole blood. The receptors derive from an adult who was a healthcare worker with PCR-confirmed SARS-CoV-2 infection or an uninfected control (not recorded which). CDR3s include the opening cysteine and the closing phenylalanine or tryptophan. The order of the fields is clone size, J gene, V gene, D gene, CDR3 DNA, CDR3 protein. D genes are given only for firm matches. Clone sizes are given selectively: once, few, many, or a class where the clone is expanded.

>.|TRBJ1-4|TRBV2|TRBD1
TGTGCCAGCAGAACCGGGACAGGGCGCGAAAAACTGTTTTTT
CASRTGTGREKLFF
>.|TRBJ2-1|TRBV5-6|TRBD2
TGTGCCAGCAGCCCGTTGCGGGGGGGCCTGGATGAGCAGTTCTTC
CASSPLRGGLDEQFF
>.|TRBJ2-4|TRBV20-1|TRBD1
TGCAGTGCGCAGGGGGCGGGCGAAAACATTCAGTACTTC
CSAQGAGENIQYF
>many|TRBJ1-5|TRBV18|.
TGTGCCAGCTCACCACAGGGCTTAGGTCAGCCCCAGCATTTT
CASSPQGLGQPQHF
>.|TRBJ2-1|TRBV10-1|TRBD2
TGCGCCAGCAGTTTAGCGGGAGGCAATGAGCAGTTCTTC
CASSLAGGNEQFF
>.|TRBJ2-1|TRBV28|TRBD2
TGTGCCAGCAGCCCTAGCGGGACTACAATTGAGCAGTTCTTC
CASSPSGTTIEQFF
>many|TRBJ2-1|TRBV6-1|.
TGTGCCAGCAGTGAAGTTGGTAGCAGAAACAATGAGCAGTTCTTC
CASSEVGSRNNEQFF
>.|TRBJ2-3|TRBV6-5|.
TGTGCCAGCAGTTACTCTCAGGGGCTCACAGATACGCAGTATTTT
CASSYSQGLTDTQYF
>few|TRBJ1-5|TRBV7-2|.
TGTGCCAGCAGCCCGGGCCGGGAACAGCCCCAGCATTTT
CASSPGREQPQHF
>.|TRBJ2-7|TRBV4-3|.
TGCGCCAGCAGCCAAGCCGCGGGGGCCACCTACGAGCAGTACTTC
CASSQAAGATYEQYF
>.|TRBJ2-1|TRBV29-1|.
TGCAGCGTGGGGACTTGGAATGAGCAGTTCTTC
CSVGTWNEQFF
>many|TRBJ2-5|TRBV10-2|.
TGCGCCAGCACGGACGGCGAGACCCAGTACTTC
CASTDGETQYF
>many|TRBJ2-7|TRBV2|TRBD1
TGTGCCAGCAGTGCCGGGACAGGGAGGGAGCAGTACTTC
CASSAGTGREQYF
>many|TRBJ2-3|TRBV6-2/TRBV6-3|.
TGTGCCAGCAGTTCGCCACCTATCAGAGATACGCAGTATTTT
CASSSPPIRDTQYF
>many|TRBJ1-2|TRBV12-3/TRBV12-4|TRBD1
TGTGCCAGCAGTCCGGGACAGGCCTATGGCTACACCTTC
CASSPGQAYGYTF
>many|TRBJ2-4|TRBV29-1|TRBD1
TGCAGCGTTGGCGGAGCCACAGGGGGAAACATTCAGTACTTC
CSVGGATGGNIQYF
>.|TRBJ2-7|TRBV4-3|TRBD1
TGCGCCAGCAGCCAATCTGCGACAGGGAGGCAGTACTTC
CASSQSATGRQYF
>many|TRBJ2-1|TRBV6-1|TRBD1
TGTGCCAGCAGGACAGGGGGATCCTACAATGAGCAGTTCTTC
CASRTGGSYNEQFF
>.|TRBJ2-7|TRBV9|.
TGTGCCAGCAGCGTTCGTCCCCAAAGCTCCTACGAGCAGTACTTC
CASSVRPQSSYEQYF
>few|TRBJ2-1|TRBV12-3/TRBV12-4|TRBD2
TGTGCCAGCAGTGCAGGACTAGCGGGCTTCAATGAGCAGTTCTTC
CASSAGLAGFNEQFF
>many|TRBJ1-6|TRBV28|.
TGTGCCAGCAGTTCCCTAGGTGAACCCCTCCACTTT
CASSSLGEPLHF
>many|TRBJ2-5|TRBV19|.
TGTGCCAGTAGTATCAACGGGGGACAAGAGACCCAGTACTTC
CASSINGGQETQYF